This T cell receptor (beta chain) was identified during a study of untreated major depressive disorder. Libraries were prepared by immunoSEQ multiplex PCR; TCRdb keeps only in-frame clonotypes and omits some of them. The sample gives some 27,000 clones, roughly nine tenths of which show up once; around 0.78% is in the top ten. Patients scored at least 18 on the Hamilton Depression Scale with DSM-IV major depression. The TCR sequence derives from a woman in her 30s with major depressive disorder. Sequencing was performed on CD4+ T cells from PBMCs.

CDR3 DNA sequence: TGCGCCAGCAGCCAAGGGCCGAATCTCTCAGGGGGCAAGCGGATAAGGGAGCTGTTTTTT. Protein product: CASSQGPNLSGGKRIRELFF. The chain combines TRBV4-3 with TRBJ2-2; TRBD1 matches 8 bases. J gave up 9 bases and V 1 base, and 22 bases lay outside the gene matches. The CDR3 has 20 residues. In germline, CDR1 is LGHNA, CDR2 YSLEER.